One sample yielded the 31 T cell receptor beta chains listed below, sequenced in a study of cytomegalovirus exposure and HLA in healthy donors. The PCR used 60 Vbeta and 13 Jbeta primers. The assay was immunoSEQ multiplex PCR, and TCRdb's table has in-frame clones only and misses some. The table includes 250,000 to 350,000 clones, roughly 90% detected once. Sequencing used PBMCs. The receptors were sampled from a man between 35 and 55 years old in good health and CMV-seropositive.

This clone was found once. This chain uses TRBV19 with TRBJ2-5; a weak D match, TRBD2 (5 bases). V lost 3 bases to trimming and J lost 7 bases, with 12 bases between them. The CDR3 is 13 amino acids. CDR1 and CDR2 (germline): LNHDA, SQIVND (reference sequence). The CDR3 is CASSMGDMGTQYF. The DNA of the CDR3 is TGTGCCAGTAGTATGGGAGACATGGGGACCCAGTACTTC.

This chain joins TRBV14 and TRBJ2-7; 15 bases are a match to TRBD2. This CDR3 contains 19 residues. V gave up 4 bases and J gave up 6 bases; unmatched junction bases: 16. Germline loops: CDR1 SGHDN, CDR2 FVKESK. Here the CDR3 DNA reads TGTGCCAGCAGCCCTCTTACCGGACTAGCGGGAGGGAAGACGGGCGAGCAGTACTTC. This sequence encodes CASSPLTGLAGGKTGEQYF.

The CDR3 DNA reads TGTGCCAGCAGCCCCTGGAGGGGGCGAGGAGAGACCCAGTACTTC. Translating gives CASSPWRGRGETQYF. The chain carries TRBV28 and TRBJ2-5; possibly TRBD1 for D (7 bases). The germline V and J ends were trimmed by 6 bases and 4 bases, with 18 bases remaining between them. The CDR3 contains 15 residues. Looked up from germline, CDR1 is MDHEN and CDR2 is SYDVKM. Looking up the rest from reference TRBV28 and TRBJ2-5 gives the full variable domain: DVKVTQSSRYLVKRTGEKVFLECVQDMDHENMFWYRQDPGLGLRLIYFSYDVKMKEKGDIPEGYSVSREKKERFSLILESASTNQTSMYLCASSPWRGRGETQYFGPGTRLLVL.

V is TRBV19 and J is TRBJ2-2, with 12 bases matching TRBD1. After removal of 1 base from V and 7 bases from J, the junction contained 7 bases not matched to a gene. The CDR3 is 17 residues long. Per the germline V gene, CDR1 is LNHDA and CDR2 is SQIVND (reference sequence). As DNA, the CDR3 is TGTGCCAGTAGTATAGGCTCCGGGACAGGGGGCTTCGGGGAGCTGTTTTTT. Amino acids: CASSIGSGTGGFGELFF.

The chain joins TRBV7-3 to TRBJ1-2; TRBD1 is a possible D gene (5 bases). This CDR3 is built from 15 residues. V was cut by 3 bases and J by 0 bases, with 11 bases left in between. CDR1 is SGHTA and CDR2 is FQGTGA in the germline V gene. CDR3 bases: TGTGCCAGCAGCTTGGGGCACGGACCTAACTATGGCTACACCTTC. Translating gives CASSLGHGPNYGYTF.

This chain joins TRBV7-8 and TRBJ1-1; possibly TRBD1 for D (6 bases). CDR1 is SGHVS, CDR2 FQNEAQ, per germline. V dropped 8 bases and J dropped 2 bases, with 12 bases sitting between them. The CDR3 extends over 13 amino acids. The CDR3 bases are TGTGCCAGCTCAGGGGTTGAAAACACTGAAGCTTTCTTT. It specifies CASSGVENTEAFF. The whole variable domain, remainder taken from reference TRBV7-8 and TRBJ1-1, is GAGVSQSPRYKVAKRGQDVALRCDPISGHVSLFWYQQALGQGPEFLTYFQNEAQLDKSGLPSDRFFAERPEGSVSTLKIQRTQQEDSAVYLCASSGVENTEAFFGQGTRLTVV.

The chain uses TRBV28 and TRBJ1-3, with TRBD1 as a possible D gene (6 bases). The CDR3 has 17 residues. With 5 bases removed from V and 0 bases from J, the gap between germline ends came to 17 bases. Germline CDR1 MDHEN, CDR2 SYDVKM. The CDR3 loop reads CASSTGTDGFSGNTIYF. CDR3 nucleotides: TGTGCCAGCAGTACAGGGACCGATGGATTCTCTGGAAACACCATATATTTT.

This chain uses TRBV11-2 with TRBJ1-1; 10 bases fit TRBD1. The CDR3 is 14 residues long. Trimming cost V 3 bases and J 4 bases; bases outside gene matches: 2. Per germline, CDR1 SGHAT and CDR2 FQNNGV. The CDR3 DNA reads TGTGCCAGCAGCTTGGACAGGGGGTCCACTGAAGCTTTCTTT. As protein: CASSLDRGSTEAFF. Complete variable domain (other parts from reference TRBV11-2 and TRBJ1-1): EAGVAQSPRYKIIEKRQSVAFWCNPISGHATLYWYQQILGQGPKLLIQFQNNGVVDDSQLPKDRFSAERLKGVDSTLKIQPAKLEDSAVYLCASSLDRGSTEAFFGQGTRLTVV.

The V call is TRBV6-5, the J call TRBJ1-1; 7 bases align to TRBD1. The CDR3 loop spans 14 amino acids. The V and J ends lost 6 bases and 7 bases, in that order; junction bases with no gene match: 11. From germline, CDR1 is MNHEY and CDR2 SVGAGI. The CDR3 nucleotides are TGTGCCAGCAGCTGGATATCTCAGGGGGGTGAAGCTTTCTTT. This translates into CASSWISQGGEAFF.

The gene calls are TRBV7-9 and TRBJ2-7; D ambiguous. The V gene lost 4 bases and the J gene lost 3 bases, with 16 bases spanning the gap. In germline, CDR1 is SEHNR, CDR2 FQNEAQ (reference sequence). CDR3 length: 15 amino acids. The CDR3 region has the DNA TGTGCCAGCAGCTCCACATCGACATTCGTCTACGAGCAGTACTTC. Its protein is CASSSTSTFVYEQYF.

The chain couples TRBV12-5 to TRBJ2-3, with 10 bases identical to TRBD2. Germline V CDR1 and CDR2: LGHNT, FRNRAP. The CDR3 sequence is 15 residues long. Trimming removed 5 bases from V and 8 bases from J; junction bases left unmatched: 10. CDR3 residues: CASGTGTSVSVTQYF. CDR3 sequence (DNA): TGTGCTAGTGGTACCGGGACTAGCGTCTCGGTTACGCAGTATTTT.

The chain is built from TRBV18 and TRBJ2-1; D is unclear. The germline CDR1 and CDR2 sequences are KGHSH and LQKENI. V was shortened by 0 bases and J by 4 bases, with 7 bases between the two germline ends. CDR3 length equals 14 residues. This CDR3 is CASSPPTLYNEQFF. Here the CDR3 DNA reads TGTGCCAGCTCACCACCCACTCTTTACAATGAGCAGTTCTTC.

The J gene is TRBJ1-2, the V gene TRBV7-9; D is undetermined. The germline CDR1 and CDR2 sequences are SEHNR and FQNEAQ (reference sequence). This CDR3 comprises 12 residues. V dropped 6 bases and J dropped 4 bases, with 9 bases sitting between them. DNA for the CDR3: TGTGCCAGCAGACAGATCGGCTATGGCTACACCTTC. It yields the protein CASRQIGYGYTF.

The rearrangement uses TRBV5-4 and TRBJ2-7; tentatively, D is TRBD2 (6 bases). Per germline, CDR1 SGHNT and CDR2 YYREEE (reference sequence). The germline V and J ends were trimmed by 2 bases and 2 bases, with 14 bases remaining between them. This CDR3 has 15 residues. CDR3 sequence (DNA): TGTGCCAGCAGCTTTTCGGGGGTCATCGCCTACGAGCAGTACTTC. Encoded protein: CASSFSGVIAYEQYF.

This clone was recorded a few times. This rearrangement joins TRBV5-1 to TRBJ2-1; 9 nucleotides line up with TRBD1. Germline values: CDR1 SGHRS, CDR2 YFSETQ. V was clipped by 3 bases and J by 12 bases; unmatched bases: 13. This CDR3 is 15 amino acids long. DNA of the CDR3: TGCGCCAGCAGCTCTGACCCTGGGACAGGGTCCGGGCAGTTCTTC. It specifies CASSSDPGTGSGQFF.

The chain recombines TRBV10-3 with TRBJ1-1; 9 bases are shared with TRBD1. CDR3 length equals 14 residues. Germline CDR1 ENHRY, CDR2 SYGVKD. Trimming cost V 5 bases and J 4 bases; bases outside gene matches: 5. The CDR3 bases are TGTGCCATCAGTAGGGACAGGGTGGGCACTGAAGCTTTCTTT. Protein: CAISRDRVGTEAFF.

The V and J genes are TRBV7-3 and TRBJ2-1; D is unclear. The V and J ends lost 4 bases and 0 bases respectively, with 4 bases between them. CDR3 size: 13 residues. The germline CDR1 and CDR2 sequences are SGHTA and FQGTGA. The CDR3: CASSSLSYNEQFF. For the CDR3, the DNA is TGTGCCAGCAGCTCCCTCTCCTACAATGAGCAGTTCTTC.

CDR3 sequence (DNA): TGTGCCAGCTCACCGGGGGGGAAGAGTGGCTACACCTTC. It yields the protein CASSPGGKSGYTF. This chain joins TRBV18 and TRBJ1-2, with TRBD1 as a possible D gene (5 bases). V dropped 3 bases and J dropped 7 bases, with 12 bases sitting between them. CDR1 is KGHSH, CDR2 LQKENI, per germline. The CDR3 extends over 13 amino acids.

V and J are TRBV5-1 and TRBJ2-7, with D possibly matching TRBD2 (5 bases). The germline gives CDR1 SGHRS, CDR2 YFSETQ. V dropped 0 bases and J dropped 7 bases, with 8 bases sitting between them. This CDR3 has 12 amino acids. The CDR3 coding sequence is TGCGCCAGCAGCTTGGGCCGGGATGAGCAGTACTTC. Amino acids: CASSLGRDEQYF.

This chain uses TRBV30 with TRBJ2-5, with 7 positions matching TRBD1. The CDR3 sequence is 16 residues long. The germline CDR1 and CDR2 sequences are GTSNPN and SVGIG (reference sequence). After removal of 3 bases from V and 7 bases from J, the junction contained 17 bases not matched to a gene. The CDR3 DNA sequence: TGTGCCTGGAGCCCCGGGCAGGGGGTAGCCATTGGGACCCAGTACTTC. Translating gives CAWSPGQGVAIGTQYF.

This sequence joins TRBV27 and TRBJ1-6, with TRBD1 matching over 8 bases. The CDR3 sequence is 15 residues long. Germline V lookup: CDR1 MNHEY, CDR2 SMNVEV (reference sequence). Losses at the gene ends were 1 base for V and 10 bases for J; bases not matched to a gene: 6. The CDR3 nucleotides are TGTGCCAGCAGTTTATATTTGACAGGGGAGTCACCCCTCCACTTT. This encodes CASSLYLTGESPLHF.

V and J are TRBV4-2 and TRBJ1-1; the match to TRBD1 covers 9 bases. J was trimmed by 5 bases and V by 4 bases; bases with no gene match: 8. This CDR3 spans 15 amino acids. CDR1 and CDR2 (germline): LGHNA, YNFKEQ. CDR3: CASSRRRTGETEAFF. CDR3 in DNA: TGTGCCAGCAGCCGCCGGAGGACAGGGGAGACTGAAGCTTTCTTT.

Written as DNA, the CDR3 is TGTGCCACCCTGCGGGGTACGGCCTCCTACGAGCAGTACTTC. It specifies CATLRGTASYEQYF. The chain joins TRBV28 to TRBJ2-7; D perhaps matches TRBD2 (6 bases). The germline gives CDR1 MDHEN, CDR2 SYDVKM. V lost 10 bases and J 0 bases, leaving 16 bases between the germline ends. The CDR3 length is 14 residues.

The V and J genes are TRBV28 and TRBJ2-7; 11 bases agree with TRBD1. Germline V gene data show CDR1 as MDHEN and CDR2 as SYDVKM. This CDR3 region has 15 residues. With 6 bases clipped from V and 3 bases from J, the junction kept 7 bases outside the gene matches. The CDR3 nucleotides are TGTGCCAGCAGCCCCTCCGGGACAGGGGGCTACGAGCAGTACTTC. It specifies CASSPSGTGGYEQYF.

The V call is TRBV18, the J call TRBJ2-1, with 7 bases lining up with TRBD2. CDR3 length: 16 amino acids. Losses at the gene ends were 4 bases for V and 2 bases for J; bases not matched to a gene: 8. Germline CDR1 reads KGHSH; CDR2 reads LQKENI. CDR3 bases: TGTGCCAGCTCACAGTGGGAGGGCCTCACCTACAATGAGCAGTTCTTC. It yields the protein CASSQWEGLTYNEQFF.

This chain uses TRBV7-3 with TRBJ1-4; maybe TRBD1 (5 bases). This CDR3 contains 15 residues. Germline V gene sequence: CDR1 SGHTA, CDR2 FQGTGA. Trimming cost V 8 bases and J 8 bases, with 21 bases left between them. The CDR3: CASSEPAGSIEKLFF. CDR3 bases: TGTGCCAGCTCAGAACCCGCAGGGTCAATAGAAAAACTGTTTTTT.

This clone has just a few counts. Relative to the germline gene, one junction end is altered; a read error may explain this. The V and J genes are TRBV2 and TRBJ2-3; 8 nucleotides match TRBD2. Looked up from germline, CDR1 is SNHLY and CDR2 is FYNNEI. This CDR3 region has 14 residues. The CDR3 loop is CASRKRESIDTQYF. In DNA form, the CDR3 reads TGTGCCAGCAGGAAGCGGGAGAGCATAGATACGCAGTATTTT.

The chain joins TRBV9 to TRBJ1-1; D is perhaps TRBD1 (5 bases). Per germline, CDR1 SGDLS and CDR2 YYNGEE. Deletions cut 0 bases from V and 4 bases from J, with 16 bases between. This CDR3 region has 16 residues. CDR3 loop: CASSVVIGGGSTEAFF. CDR3 DNA: TGTGCCAGCAGCGTAGTAATCGGGGGGGGGAGCACTGAAGCTTTCTTT. Filled out from reference TRBV9 and TRBJ1-1, the complete variable domain reads DSGVTQTPKHLITATGQRVTLRCSPRSGDLSVYWYQQSLDQGLQFLIQYYNGEERAKGNILERFSAQQFPDLHSELNLSSLELGDSALYFCASSVVIGGGSTEAFFGQGTRLTVV.

The chain's CDR3 is CASRPRDYRSNQPQHF. The CDR3 nucleotides are TGTGCCAGCAGGCCCCGGGACTACCGGAGCAATCAGCCCCAGCATTTT. The chain employs TRBV28 and TRBJ1-5; TRBD1 might be the D (5 bases). V lost 6 bases and J 1 base, leaving 16 bases between the germline ends. CDR1 MDHEN and CDR2 SYDVKM come from the germline V gene. The CDR3 is 16 amino acids.

This chain uses TRBV10-3 with TRBJ1-3, with no clear D. Trimming cost V 8 bases and J 4 bases, with 9 bases left between them. The length of the CDR3 is 12 residues. Per germline, CDR1 ENHRY and CDR2 SYGVKD. Here the CDR3 DNA reads TGTGCCATCGGAAAACAGGGAAACACCATATATTTT. It encodes CAIGKQGNTIYF.

V is TRBV5-8 and J is TRBJ2-3, with D possibly matching TRBD2 (7 bases). Trimming removed 2 bases at V and 5 bases at J, with 15 bases between. Germline V gives CDR1 SGHTS, CDR2 YDEGEE. CDR3 length: 15 residues. DNA of the CDR3: TGTGCCAGCAGCTTCAGCGGGACAAGGGGAGATACGCAGTATTTT. It yields the protein CASSFSGTRGDTQYF.